This entry concerns a single TCR beta chain. Its antigen is as yet unknown. This record belongs to a study of T cell responses to AZD1222 COVID-19 vaccine. Using immunoSEQ multiplex PCR, the repertoire was profiled, and TCRdb retains in-frame clones only, with some absent. The data contain tens of thousands of clones, under 90% of them singletons. V lost 0 bases and J lost 2, with 7 bases in between. There are 13 residues in the CDR3. Looked up from germline, CDR1 is SQVTM and CDR2 is ANQGSEA. Study outcomes and limitations: Researchers report vaccine-associated CD4 TCRs spanning spike, with dominance at 160-218 and 743-854. Donors, mostly white British, included more females; clonal diversity was possibly underestimated. Repertoires were collected only later (after the peak T cell response had occurred). The breadth and depth of Spike-specific TCRs increased once two AZD1222 doses had been given.

The sample was peripheral blood, taken on day 0 of AZD1222 vaccination. The rearrangement links TRBV29-1 to TRBJ2-5; D not resolved. The receptor was isolated from an adult in good health. As DNA, the CDR3 is TGCAGCGTTGAAGACAGGCTACAAGAGACCCAGTACTTC. Translating gives CSVEDRLQETQYF. The full variable domain, with the rest looked up from reference TRBV29-1 and TRBJ2-5, is SAVISQKPSRDICQRGTSLTIQCQVDSQVTMMFWYRQQPGQSLTLIATANQGSEATYESGFVIDKFPISRPNLTFSTLTVSNMSPEDSSIYLCSVEDRLQETQYFGPGTRLLVL.